The 25 T cell receptor beta chains below all came from one sample that was sequenced in a study of cytomegalovirus exposure and HLA in healthy donors. Sequencing used immunoSEQ multiplex PCR; TCRdb keeps in-frame clones, though not all of them. The sample holds about 120,000 clones; over 75% are singletons and the top ten take approximately 1.5%. Material for sequencing was PBMCs. The receptors originated from a woman aged 25 to 39 in good health and CMV-seropositive.

This chain joins TRBV6-4 and TRBJ1-5; 9 bases line up with TRBD1. The V gene's germline CDR1 is MRHNA and CDR2 SNTAGT. The CDR3 contains 19 residues. The J segment lost 2 bases and the V segment lost 4 bases, leaving 15 bases of the junction unmatched. CDR3 DNA sequence: TGTGCCAGCAGTGGAATCCGGGACAGGGAACCGGAGGGCAATCAGCCCCAGCATTTT. Residues: CASSGIRDREPEGNQPQHF.

The chain employs TRBV6-6 and TRBJ2-7; the match to TRBD1 covers 8 bases. With 0 bases clipped from V and 3 bases from J, the junction kept 7 bases outside the gene matches. Looked up from germline, CDR1 is MNHNY and CDR2 is SVGAGI (reference sequence). The CDR3 is 16 amino acids. The CDR3 spells CASSYSSSGQDYEQYF. Here the CDR3 DNA reads TGTGCCAGCAGTTACTCTAGTTCGGGACAGGACTACGAGCAGTACTTC.

On this clone: In the same sample, other DNA sequences code for this CDR3. CDR3 region: CASSLGGQETQYF. CDR3 DNA sequence: TGCGCCAGCAGCTTGGGCGGGCAAGAGACCCAGTACTTC. The rearrangement joins TRBV5-1 to TRBJ2-5; weak D call: TRBD2 (5 bases). This CDR3 contains 13 residues. Trimming cost V 0 bases and J 2 bases, with 5 bases left between them. Germline CDR1 is SGHRS and CDR2 is YFSETQ.

The chain recombines TRBV4-3 with TRBJ2-1, with D perhaps matching TRBD2 (6 bases). Trimming removed 0 bases at V and 0 bases at J, with 9 bases between. There are 16 residues in the CDR3. From germline, CDR1 is LGHNA and CDR2 YSLEER. Here the CDR3 reads CASSQERGSSYNEQFF. In DNA form, the CDR3 reads TGCGCCAGCAGCCAAGAGCGGGGAAGCTCCTACAATGAGCAGTTCTTC.

The chain links TRBV6-5 to TRBJ1-1; D remains unclear. The CDR3 extends over 15 amino acids. From germline, CDR1 is MNHEY and CDR2 SVGAGI. Deletions cut 2 bases from V and 1 base from J, with 11 bases between. Written as DNA, the CDR3 is TGTGCCAGCAGTTACGCTCGACACAAGAACACTGAAGCTTTCTTT. Translation: CASSYARHKNTEAFF.

The rearrangement joins TRBV20-1 to TRBJ1-1, with 7 positions matching TRBD1. The CDR3 is 11 residues long. Germline CDR1 reads DFQATT; CDR2 reads SNEGSKA (reference sequence). J was trimmed by 11 bases and V by 7 bases; bases with no gene match: 10. CDR3 DNA sequence: TGCAGTGTGAACAGGGGAATTAAGGCTTTCTTT. Amino acids: CSVNRGIKAFF.

The rearrangement links TRBV7-6 to TRBJ2-1, with D possibly TRBD1 on 7 matching bases. Trimming removed 5 bases at V and 6 bases at J, with 14 bases between. The CDR3 has 14 amino acids. Germline CDR1 SGHVS, CDR2 FNYEAQ. For the CDR3, the DNA is TGTGCCAGCAGCCCCAGGGGGGCCGTCAATGAGCAGTTCTTC. Translation gives CASSPRGAVNEQFF.

The chain is built from TRBV9 and TRBJ2-7, with 7 bases that match TRBD2. The CDR3 contains 15 residues. The germline V gene has CDR1 SGDLS and CDR2 YYNGEE. The V gene end was trimmed by 0 bases and the J gene end by 2 bases; junction bases not matched to a gene: 5. DNA of the CDR3: TGTGCCAGCAGCGTAGGAGCGGGGCTCCCCTACGAGCAGTACTTC. Its translation is CASSVGAGLPYEQYF.

This chain joins TRBV4-2 and TRBJ2-3; 7 bases are shared with TRBD2. The CDR3 runs to 15 residues. Germline V gives CDR1 LGHNA, CDR2 YNFKEQ. V lost 4 bases and J lost 0; bases outside the gene matches: 4. CDR3 sequence: CASSRTSASTDTQYF. The CDR3 DNA sequence: TGTGCCAGCAGCCGTACTAGCGCTAGCACAGATACGCAGTATTTT.

The rearrangement uses TRBV9 and TRBJ2-1, with D tentatively TRBD1 (6 bases). Trimming shortened V by 1 base and J by 0 bases, and 8 bases separated the two germline ends. This CDR3 is 15 amino acids long. Germline CDR1 and CDR2: SGDLS and YYNGEE. CDR3 sequence: CASSVQGLSYNEQFF. In nucleotides, the CDR3 is TGTGCCAGCAGCGTACAGGGGCTCTCCTACAATGAGCAGTTCTTC.

The J gene is TRBJ2-2, the V gene TRBV11-2, with TRBD2 matching 15 bases. The CDR3 contains 16 residues. Unmatched junction bases numbered 4, after V lost 5 bases and J lost 6 bases. Germline V gene lookup returns CDR1 SGHAT and CDR2 FQNNGV. CDR3 in amino acids: CASSIRTSGRAGELFF. CDR3 DNA: TGTGCCAGCAGCATTCGGACTAGCGGGAGGGCCGGGGAGCTGTTTTTT.

The V gene is TRBV10-2, the J gene TRBJ2-6, with D maybe TRBD1 (6 bases). Germline V gene sequence: CDR1 WSHSY, CDR2 SAAADI. The CDR3 spans 18 residues. Deletions cut 0 bases from V and 0 bases from J, with 12 bases between. The CDR3 spells CASSESMTGASGANVLTF. Here the CDR3 DNA reads TGCGCCAGCAGTGAGTCAATGACAGGAGCCTCTGGGGCCAACGTCCTGACTTTC.

J is TRBJ1-2 and V is TRBV19; no clear D gene. Trimming pared 5 bases from V and 3 bases from J, leaving 16 bases between. The length of the CDR3 is 15 residues. CDR1 is LNHDA, CDR2 SQIVND, per germline (reference sequence). The CDR3 DNA reads as TGTGCCAGTAGTGGCCGAACGTCAGGTGACTATGGCTACACCTTC. Translated: CASSGRTSGDYGYTF.

The chain combines TRBV29-1 with TRBJ1-4, with D hard to call. The ends were cut back, 0 bases at V and 8 bases at J, with 16 bases in the middle. The CDR3 covers 15 residues. Looked up from germline, CDR1 is SQVTM and CDR2 is ANQGSEA. CDR3 amino acids: CSVEDGRGRGEKLFF. The DNA of the CDR3 is TGCAGCGTTGAAGATGGCCGGGGAAGAGGAGAAAAACTGTTTTTT.

V is TRBV5-4 and J is TRBJ2-2, with a weak D call TRBD1 (5 bases). This CDR3 is 15 amino acids long. Deletions cut 5 bases from V and 4 bases from J, with 15 bases between. Germline V gene data show CDR1 as SGHNT and CDR2 as YYREEE (reference sequence). Written as DNA, the CDR3 is TGTGCCAGCAGTCAATTTCAGGGTTTCACCGGGGAGCTGTTTTTT. The encoded protein is CASSQFQGFTGELFF.

The gene calls are TRBV4-3 and TRBJ1-2; D call uncertain. Trimming removed 1 base at V and 1 base at J, with 10 bases between. The CDR3 is 15 residues long. Germline V CDR1 and CDR2: LGHNA, YSLEER. CDR3: CASSQGHTNNYGYTF. CDR3 nucleotides: TGCGCCAGCAGCCAAGGGCACACCAATAACTATGGCTACACCTTC.

The V call is TRBV7-3, the J call TRBJ2-3; D is perhaps TRBD2 (6 bases). Germline V gene sequence: CDR1 SGHTA, CDR2 FQGTGA. The CDR3 spans 18 residues. V lost 5 bases and J lost 0, with 21 bases in between. The CDR3 DNA reads TGTGCCAGCAGCGGAACCCTTACCGGGGGACCTAGCACAGATACGCAGTATTTT. Translated, it gives CASSGTLTGGPSTDTQYF.

The V and J genes are TRBV5-6 and TRBJ2-1; D not certain. V lost 0 bases, J lost 2 bases, and 9 bases lay in between. This CDR3 has 15 residues. Looked up from germline, CDR1 is SGHDT and CDR2 is YYEEEE. DNA of the CDR3: TGTGCCAGCAGCTTGGCCAGCGTCCCCTACAATGAGCAGTTCTTC. It yields the protein CASSLASVPYNEQFF.

J is TRBJ2-3 and V is TRBV28, with 9 bases identical to TRBD1. The CDR3 contains 18 residues. Trimming at V came to 3 bases and at J to 2 bases, leaving 12 bases not matched to a gene. CDR1 and CDR2 from the germline V gene are MDHEN and SYDVKM. The CDR3 sequence is CASSFPPGQGGPTDTQYF. CDR3 DNA: TGTGCCAGCAGTTTCCCCCCGGGACAGGGAGGGCCCACAGATACGCAGTATTTT.

The gene calls are TRBV5-1 and TRBJ2-5; 9 nucleotides agree with TRBD2. There are 17 residues in the CDR3. Germline V gene sequence: CDR1 SGHRS, CDR2 YFSETQ. With V trimmed by 0 bases and J by 0 bases, 6 bases remained unmatched. CDR3 sequence reads: CASSLAPSGINQETQYF. CDR3 nucleotides: TGCGCCAGCAGCTTGGCTCCTAGCGGGATAAACCAAGAGACCCAGTACTTC.

The chain employs TRBV6-5 and TRBJ1-2; 7 bases line up with TRBD1. Germline CDR1 and CDR2: MNHEY and SVGAGI. The CDR3 covers 12 residues. With 4 bases clipped from V and 5 bases from J, the junction kept 1 base outside the gene matches. The CDR3 nucleotides are TGTGCCAGCAGTTGGGACAGTTATGGCTACACCTTC. Translation: CASSWDSYGYTF.

The rearrangement uses TRBV6-1 and TRBJ2-3, with 12 bases matching TRBD2. Germline CDR1 and CDR2: MNHNS and SASEGT. The V gene end was trimmed by 6 bases and the J gene end by 7 bases; junction bases not matched to a gene: 5. This CDR3 is 14 amino acids long. DNA of the CDR3: TGTGCCAGCAGGACTAGCGGGGGCACCTATACGCAGTATTTT. Amino acids: CASRTSGGTYTQYF.

As concerns this clone: The same CDR3 also results from other DNA sequences found in this sample. The chain is built from TRBV14 and TRBJ1-2; D is undetermined. Trimming left V 4 bases short and J 0 bases short, with 6 bases between. The CDR3 length is 13 residues. Germline values: CDR1 SGHDN, CDR2 FVKESK. CDR3 bases: TGTGCCAGCAGCCGAGGAACTAACTATGGCTACACCTTC. It yields the protein CASSRGTNYGYTF.

The J gene is TRBJ1-2, the V gene TRBV20-1; 7 bases align to TRBD1. In germline, CDR1 is DFQATT, CDR2 SNEGSKA (reference sequence). The CDR3 is 11 amino acids. The junction had 4 bases not matched to a gene; V was cut back by 7 bases and J by 5 bases. CDR3 in amino acids: CSVGGKYGYTF. The CDR3 bases are TGCAGTGTAGGGGGCAAATATGGCTACACCTTC.

This sequence joins TRBV4-3 and TRBJ1-1; possibly TRBD1 for D (6 bases). The V gene lost 2 bases and the J gene lost 1 base, with 17 bases spanning the gap. CDR1 and CDR2 (germline): LGHNA, YSLEER. This CDR3 region has 17 residues. The CDR3 coding sequence is TGCGCCAGCAGCCAATGGCCAGGGGAAGGGAAGAACACTGAAGCTTTCTTT. Translation gives CASSQWPGEGKNTEAFF.